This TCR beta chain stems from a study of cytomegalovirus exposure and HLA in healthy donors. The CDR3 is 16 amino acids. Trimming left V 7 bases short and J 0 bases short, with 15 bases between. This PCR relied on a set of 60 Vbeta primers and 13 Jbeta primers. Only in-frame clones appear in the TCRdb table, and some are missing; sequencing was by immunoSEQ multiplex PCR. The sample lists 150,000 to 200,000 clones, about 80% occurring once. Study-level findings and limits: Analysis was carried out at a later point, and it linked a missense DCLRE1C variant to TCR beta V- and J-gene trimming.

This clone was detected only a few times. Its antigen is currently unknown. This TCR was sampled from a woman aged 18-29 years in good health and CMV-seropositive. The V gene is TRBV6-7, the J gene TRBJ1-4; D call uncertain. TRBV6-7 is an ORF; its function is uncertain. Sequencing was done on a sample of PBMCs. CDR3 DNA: TGTGCCAGCAATCCCTCGAGGTCAACAACTAATGAAAAACTGTTTTTT. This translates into CASNPSRSTTNEKLFF.